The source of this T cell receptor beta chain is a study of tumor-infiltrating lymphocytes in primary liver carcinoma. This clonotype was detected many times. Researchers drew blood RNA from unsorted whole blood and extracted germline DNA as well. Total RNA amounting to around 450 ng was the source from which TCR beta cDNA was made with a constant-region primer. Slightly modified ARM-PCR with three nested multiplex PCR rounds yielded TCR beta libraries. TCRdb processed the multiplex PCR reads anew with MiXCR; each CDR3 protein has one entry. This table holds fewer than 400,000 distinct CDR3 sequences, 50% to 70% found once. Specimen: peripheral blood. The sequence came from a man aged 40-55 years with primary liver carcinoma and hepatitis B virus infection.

CDR3 sequence reads: CSTDRDYGYTF. The CDR3 DNA follows: TGCAGCACCGACAGGGACTATGGCTACACCTTC. V gene TRBV29-1 combines with J gene TRBJ1-2; 7 bases are shared with TRBD1. CDR3 length: 11 residues. Losses at the gene ends were 8 bases for V and 3 bases for J; bases not matched to a gene: 3. The germline V gene has CDR1 SQVTM and CDR2 ANQGSEA. Full variable domain (missing parts from reference TRBV29-1 and TRBJ1-2): SAVISQKPSRDICQRGTSLTIQCQVDSQVTMMFWYRQQPGQSLTLIATANQGSEATYESGFVIDKFPISRPNLTFSTLTVSNMSPEDSSIYLCSTDRDYGYTFGSGTRLTVV.